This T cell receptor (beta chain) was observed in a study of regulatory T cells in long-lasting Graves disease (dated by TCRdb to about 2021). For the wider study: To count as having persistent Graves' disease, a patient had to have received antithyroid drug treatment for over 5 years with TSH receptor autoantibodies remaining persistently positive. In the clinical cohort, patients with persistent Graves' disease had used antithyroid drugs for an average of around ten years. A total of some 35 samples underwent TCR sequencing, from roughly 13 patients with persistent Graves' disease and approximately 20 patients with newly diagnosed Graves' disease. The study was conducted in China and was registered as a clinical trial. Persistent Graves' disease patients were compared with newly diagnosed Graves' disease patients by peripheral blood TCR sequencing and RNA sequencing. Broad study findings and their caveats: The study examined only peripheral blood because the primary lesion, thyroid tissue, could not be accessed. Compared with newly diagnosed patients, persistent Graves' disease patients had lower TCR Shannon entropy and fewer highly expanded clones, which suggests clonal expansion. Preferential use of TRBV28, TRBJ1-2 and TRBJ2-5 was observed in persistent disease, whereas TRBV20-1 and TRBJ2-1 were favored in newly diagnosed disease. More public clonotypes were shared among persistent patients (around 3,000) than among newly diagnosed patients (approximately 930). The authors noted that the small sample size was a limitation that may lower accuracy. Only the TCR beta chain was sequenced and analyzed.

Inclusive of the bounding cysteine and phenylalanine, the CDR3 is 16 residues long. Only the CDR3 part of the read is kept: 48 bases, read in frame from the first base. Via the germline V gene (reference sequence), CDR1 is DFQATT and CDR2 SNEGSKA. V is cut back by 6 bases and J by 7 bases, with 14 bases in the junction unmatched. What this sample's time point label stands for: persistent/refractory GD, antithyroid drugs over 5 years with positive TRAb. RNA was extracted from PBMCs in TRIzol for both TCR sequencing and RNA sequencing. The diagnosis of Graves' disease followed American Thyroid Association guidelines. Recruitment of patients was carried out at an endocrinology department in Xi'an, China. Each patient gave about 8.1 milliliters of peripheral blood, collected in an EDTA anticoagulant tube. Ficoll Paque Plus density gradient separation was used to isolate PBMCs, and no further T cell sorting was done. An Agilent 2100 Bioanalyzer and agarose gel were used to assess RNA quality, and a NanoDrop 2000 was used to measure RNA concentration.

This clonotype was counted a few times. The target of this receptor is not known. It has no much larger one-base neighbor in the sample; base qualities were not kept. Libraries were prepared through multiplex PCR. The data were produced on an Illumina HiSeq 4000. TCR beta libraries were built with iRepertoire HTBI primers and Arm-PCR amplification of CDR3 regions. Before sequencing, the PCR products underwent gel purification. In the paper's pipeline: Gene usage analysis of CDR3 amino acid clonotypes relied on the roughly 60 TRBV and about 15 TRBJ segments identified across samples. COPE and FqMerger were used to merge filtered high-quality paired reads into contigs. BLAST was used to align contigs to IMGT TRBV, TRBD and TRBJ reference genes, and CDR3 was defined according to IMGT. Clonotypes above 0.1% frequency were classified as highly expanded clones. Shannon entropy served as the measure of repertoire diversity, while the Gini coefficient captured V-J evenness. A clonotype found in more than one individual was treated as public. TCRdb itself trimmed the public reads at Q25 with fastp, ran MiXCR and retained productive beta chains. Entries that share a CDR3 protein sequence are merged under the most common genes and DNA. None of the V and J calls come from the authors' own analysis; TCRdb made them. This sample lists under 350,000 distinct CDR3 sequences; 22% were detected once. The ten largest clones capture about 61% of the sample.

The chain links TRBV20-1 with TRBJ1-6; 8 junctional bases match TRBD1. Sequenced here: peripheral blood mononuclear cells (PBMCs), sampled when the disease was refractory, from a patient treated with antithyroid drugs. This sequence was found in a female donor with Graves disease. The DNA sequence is TGCAGTGCCCCACATGCCCCGGACAGGGCCAATTCACCCCTCCACTTT. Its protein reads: CSAPHAPDRANSPLHF.